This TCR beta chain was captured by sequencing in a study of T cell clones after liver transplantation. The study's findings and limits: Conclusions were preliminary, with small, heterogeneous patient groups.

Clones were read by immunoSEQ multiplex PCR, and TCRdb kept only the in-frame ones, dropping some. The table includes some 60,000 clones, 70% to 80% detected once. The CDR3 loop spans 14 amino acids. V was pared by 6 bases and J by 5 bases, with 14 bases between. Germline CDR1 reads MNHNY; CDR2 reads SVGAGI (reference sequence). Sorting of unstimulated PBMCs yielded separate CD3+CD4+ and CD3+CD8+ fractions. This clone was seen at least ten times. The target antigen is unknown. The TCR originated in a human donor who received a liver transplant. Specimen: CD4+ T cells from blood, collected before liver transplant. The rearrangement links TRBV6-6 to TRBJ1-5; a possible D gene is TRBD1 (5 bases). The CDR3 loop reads CASRRGQGDQPQHF. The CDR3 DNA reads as TGTGCCAGCAGAAGAGGACAAGGCGATCAGCCCCAGCATTTT.